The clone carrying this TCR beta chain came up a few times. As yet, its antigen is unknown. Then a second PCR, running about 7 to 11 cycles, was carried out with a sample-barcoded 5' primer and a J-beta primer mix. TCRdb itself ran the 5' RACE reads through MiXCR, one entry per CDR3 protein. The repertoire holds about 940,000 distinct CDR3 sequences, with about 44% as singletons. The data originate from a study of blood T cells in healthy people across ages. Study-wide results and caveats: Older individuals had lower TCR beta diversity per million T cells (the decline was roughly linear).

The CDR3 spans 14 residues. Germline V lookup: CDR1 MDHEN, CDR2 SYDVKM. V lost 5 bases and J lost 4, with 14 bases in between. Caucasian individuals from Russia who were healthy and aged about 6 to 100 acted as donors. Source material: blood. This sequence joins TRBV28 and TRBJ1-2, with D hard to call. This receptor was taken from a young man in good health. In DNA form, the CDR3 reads TGTGCCAGCAGTACCCCGGGCGGAGGCTATGGCTACACCTTC. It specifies CASSTPGGGYGYTF.